This TCR beta chain was sequenced during a study of blood T cell repertoires in COVID-19. Study information: Sources were T cells, B-cell-depleted T cells, or PBMCs; the material itself was cDNA or gDNA.

Authors' processing steps: It was from reference gene primer amplification that nucleated cell counts were estimated. Data came from immunoSEQ multiplex PCR; TCRdb stores just in-frame clones and leaves some out. V, J and clone size reflect that table, while D and trimming were determined from the DNA. The top ten hold about an eighth of the sample, which has around 100,000 clones, around 85% seen once. V was pared by 0 bases and J by 5 bases, with 6 bases of the junction left unmatched. The germline CDR1 and CDR2 sequences are LGHNT and FRNRAP. The CDR3 is made up of 16 amino acids. This chain links TRBV12-5 with TRBJ2-3; 9 bases line up with TRBD2. Sequencing was done on a sample of peripheral blood. This TCR was sampled from a human donor in a cohort sampled during active COVID-19. CDR3 loop: CASGLVVAGVGDTQYF. In nucleotides, the CDR3 is TGTGCTAGTGGTTTGGTAGTAGCGGGGGTAGGAGATACGCAGTATTTT.